Sequencing of this T cell receptor (beta chain) was carried out in a study of blood T cell repertoires in COVID-19. Study as a whole: Sites across the United States, Italy and Spain contributed samples from acute and convalescent COVID-19. From T cells, B-cell-depleted T cells, or PBMCs came the material, which was cDNA or gDNA.

Germline CDR1 and CDR2: MDHEN and SYDVKM. This CDR3 has 14 amino acids. With V trimmed by 10 bases and J by 0 bases, 6 bases remained unmatched. Authors' analysis steps: The authors estimated nucleated cell counts from reference gene primer amplification. Generated by immunoSEQ multiplex PCR, the TCRdb table keeps only in-frame clones and is missing some. From that table come the V and J calls and clone size; the DNA was used to work out D and trimming. The sample lists under 200,000 clones; more than 75% were seen once. The source material was peripheral blood. The V and J genes are TRBV28 and TRBJ2-3; 8 bases line up with TRBD2. The sequence came from a man aged 35 to 55 with active or convalescent COVID-19. The CDR3 region has the DNA TGTGCCATCCGGGGCGGGAGGAGCACAGATACGCAGTATTTT. It yields the protein CAIRGGRSTDTQYF.